This entry lists 8 T cell receptor beta chains sequenced from one sample in a study of human T cells and chemical hapten exposure. Stated time point: healthy volunteer bleed at 2 weeks. Someone pulled total RNA out of unfractionated whole blood. TCRdb redid the calling of the RACE reads with MiXCR, one entry per CDR3 protein. The sample holds about 130,000 distinct CDR3 sequences, about 9.4% seen once. Sequencing was carried out using whole blood. These receptors originate from a male donor in good health. Some clones in this sample may be carry-over from other donors' samples.

This clonotype was recorded at least ten times. The chain links TRBV7-9 to TRBJ1-6; weak D call: TRBD1 (5 bases). Germline CDR1 and CDR2: SEHNR and FQNEAQ (reference sequence). V lost 4 bases, J lost 9 bases, and 13 bases lay in between. The CDR3 is 14 residues long. CDR3 loop: CASSWEGLRSPLHF. CDR3 nucleotide sequence: TGTGCCAGCAGCTGGGAGGGACTCCGTTCACCCCTCCACTTT.

This clonotype was found many times. This sequence joins TRBV20-1 and TRBJ2-5; 11 bases are shared with TRBD2. The CDR3 is made up of 14 amino acids. The trim removed 2 bases at V and 5 bases at J, leaving 4 bases unmatched. CDR1 is DFQATT, CDR2 SNEGSKA, per germline (reference sequence). The chain's CDR3 is CSARLAGGGETQYF. CDR3 DNA: TGCAGTGCTAGACTAGCGGGGGGCGGGGAGACCCAGTACTTC.

The chain recombines TRBV25-1 with TRBJ2-7; possible D gene TRBD1, 6 bases. Germline CDR1 and CDR2: MGHDK and SYGVNS. V lost 4 bases and J 2 bases, leaving 9 bases between the germline ends. This CDR3 spans 13 amino acids. CDR3 protein: CASSGDITYEQYF. CDR3 nucleotide sequence: TGTGCCAGCAGTGGGGACATTACCTACGAGCAGTACTTC.

This clonotype was seen at least ten times. The V call is TRBV5-1, the J call TRBJ1-1; D might be TRBD1 (5 bases). Trimming removed 1 base from V and 2 bases from J, with 12 bases in between. Per the germline V gene, CDR1 is SGHRS and CDR2 is YFSETQ. This CDR3 is 15 amino acids long. DNA of the CDR3: TGCGCCAGCAGCTTGAAGGGACTCCCAAACACTGAAGCTTTCTTT. As protein: CASSLKGLPNTEAFF.

This clonotype occurred a few times. The V gene is TRBV12-5, the J gene TRBJ1-5, with D unresolved. Trimming pared 0 bases from V and 3 bases from J, leaving 9 bases between. CDR1 is LGHNT, CDR2 FRNRAP, per germline. This CDR3 has 15 amino acids. CDR3 DNA sequence: TGTGCTAGTGGTTTGGTAACCGGGCCCAATCAGCCCCAGCATTTT. Its translation is CASGLVTGPNQPQHF.

This clonotype was counted ten times or more. The CDR3 DNA sequence: TGTGCCAGCAGAACACAGGGGGCTGGTGGGGCCAACGTCCTGACTTTC. Translating gives CASRTQGAGGANVLTF. The rearrangement joins TRBV6-5 to TRBJ2-6; 9 bases are shared with TRBD1. This CDR3 has 16 residues. Looked up from germline, CDR1 is MNHEY and CDR2 is SVGAGI. The V gene end was trimmed by 6 bases and the J gene end by 3 bases; junction bases not matched to a gene: 6.

The rearrangement uses TRBV5-6 and TRBJ1-1; TRBD1 aligns across 9 bases. CDR1 SGHDT and CDR2 YYEEEE come from the germline V gene. CDR3 length equals 15 residues. V shed 4 bases, J shed 2 bases, and the junction held 6 bases outside the gene matches. CDR3 DNA sequence: TGTGCCAGCAGCCTACTGGACAGGGGAAACACTGAAGCTTTCTTT. Protein product: CASSLLDRGNTEAFF.

V usage is TRBV7-6 and J usage is TRBJ2-3; perhaps TRBD1 as D (6 bases). The germline V gene has CDR1 SGHVS and CDR2 FNYEAQ. V lost 2 bases and J lost 3, with 12 bases in between. The CDR3 extends over 15 amino acids. This CDR3 reads CASSLRTEATDTQYF. The CDR3 bases are TGTGCCAGCAGCTTAAGGACAGAGGCAACAGATACGCAGTATTTT. Drawing the rest from reference TRBV7-6 and TRBJ2-3, the complete variable domain is GAGVSQSPRYKVTKRGQDVALRCDPISGHVSLYWYRQALGQGPEFLTYFNYEAQQDKSGLPNDRFSAERPEGSISTLTIQRTEQRDSAMYRCASSLRTEATDTQYFGPGTRLTVL.